Presented here are 17 T cell receptor beta chains from one specimen sequenced in a study of CD8 T cells in ankylosing spondylitis. TCRdb called the 5' RACE reads again in MiXCR, with one record for every CDR3 protein. Among about 140,000 distinct CDR3 sequences, approximately 32% were seen once, and the ten largest hold about 5.5%. Sequencing used synovial fluid, either unsorted or a sorted T cell fraction (not recorded which). These receptor sequences come from a male donor with ankylosing spondylitis.

This chain links TRBV24-1 with TRBJ2-2; a weak D match, TRBD2 (5 bases). The CDR3 has 15 residues. Trimming cost V 9 bases and J 5 bases, with 18 bases left between them. Germline V gene data show CDR1 as KGHDR and CDR2 as SFDVKD. CDR3 protein: CATATSGGGTGELFF. CDR3 in DNA: TGTGCCACCGCTACAAGCGGAGGCGGGACCGGGGAGCTGTTTTTT.

The genes are TRBV7-8 and TRBJ1-2; 7 nucleotides agree with TRBD1. Looked up from germline, CDR1 is SGHVS and CDR2 is FQNEAQ. The CDR3 totals 14 residues. Trimming at V came to 5 bases and at J to 3 bases, leaving 6 bases not matched to a gene. The CDR3 DNA reads TGTGCCAGCAGCCCAGACAGGGTGGACTATGGCTACACCTTC. Translating it yields CASSPDRVDYGYTF.

This chain links TRBV19 with TRBJ1-5, with no clear D. The CDR3 contains 16 residues. The germline CDR1 and CDR2 sequences are LNHDA and SQIVND (reference sequence). V dropped 4 bases and J dropped 4 bases, with 17 bases sitting between them. CDR3 in DNA: TGTGCCAGTAGTACGACCTCGGCTCCCCCGAATCAGCCCCAGCATTTT. This gives the protein CASSTTSAPPNQPQHF.

This clonotype was counted between two and nine times. This chain joins TRBV6-1 and TRBJ1-1; D uncertain. This CDR3 has 14 amino acids. CDR1 and CDR2 from the germline V gene are MNHNS and SASEGT. Trimming shortened V by 6 bases and J by 1 base, and 12 bases separated the two germline ends. The CDR3 DNA sequence: TGTGCCAGCAGCTCACCGTTCAAGAACACTGAAGCTTTCTTT. This gives the protein CASSSPFKNTEAFF.

This sequence joins TRBV10-3 and TRBJ1-2; D is uncertain. Per germline, CDR1 ENHRY and CDR2 SYGVKD. V was trimmed by 3 bases and J by 0 bases, leaving 17 bases between them. The CDR3 is 17 amino acids. CDR3 in amino acids: CAISEVIGPAANYGYTF. The CDR3 nucleotides read TGTGCCATCAGTGAAGTGATAGGCCCGGCGGCTAACTATGGCTACACCTTC.

This clonotype was seen just once. One end of the junction does not line up with germline, which may come from a read error. The gene calls are TRBV7-9 and TRBJ2-3, with D maybe TRBD2 (6 bases). CDR1 and CDR2 from the germline V gene are SEHNR and FQNEAQ (reference sequence). The CDR3 length is 15 residues. This CDR3 is CASSTGVLSTGTQYF. The CDR3 DNA follows: TGTGCCAGCAGCACGGGGGTTTTGAGCACAGGTACGCAGTATTTT. Full variable domain (outside the CDR3, taken from reference TRBV7-9 and TRBJ2-3): DTGVSQNPRHKITKRGQNVTFRCDPISEHNRLYWYRQTLGQGPEFLTYFQNEAQLEKSRLLSDRFSAERPKGSFSTLEIQRTEQGDSAMYLCASSTGVLSTGTQYFGPGTRLTVL.

This clonotype was counted between two and nine times. The rearrangement uses TRBV6-5 and TRBJ1-6, with 9 bases matching TRBD1. The V gene end was trimmed by 2 bases and the J gene end by 9 bases; junction bases not matched to a gene: 11. The CDR3 is made up of 17 amino acids. CDR1 MNHEY and CDR2 SVGAGI come from the germline V gene. For the CDR3, the DNA is TGTGCCAGCAGTTACACGGGCCCGGGACAGGGTTTTTCACCCCTCCACTTT. Protein: CASSYTGPGQGFSPLHF.

The table lists this clonotype with a few counts. The chain recombines TRBV10-3 with TRBJ1-5; TRBD1 agrees at 9 bases. The germline CDR1 and CDR2 sequences are ENHRY and SYGVKD. The CDR3 consists of 13 residues. The V segment lost 10 bases and the J segment 2 bases; nucleotides outside the gene matches: 3. The CDR3 region has the DNA TGTGCCACGGACAGGGGTGGCAATCAGCCCCAGCATTTT. Residues: CATDRGGNQPQHF.

The sample holds a few counts of this clonotype. The chain is built from TRBV6-1 and TRBJ1-6; D remains unclear. Trimming left V 7 bases short and J 3 bases short, with 16 bases between. The V gene's germline CDR1 is MNHNS and CDR2 SASEGT. The CDR3 covers 16 residues. CDR3 sequence: CASKTLGEGYNSPLHF. DNA of the CDR3: TGTGCCAGCAAGACCCTCGGTGAGGGCTATAATTCACCCCTCCACTTT.

This clonotype was seen more than once but under ten times. This sequence joins TRBV7-8 and TRBJ2-3; D ambiguous. This CDR3 is built from 14 residues. V lost 1 base, J lost 5 bases, and 10 bases lay in between. The V gene's germline CDR1 is SGHVS and CDR2 FQNEAQ. The CDR3 sequence is CASSLGGRVDTQYF. CDR3 bases: TGTGCCAGCAGCTTAGGGGGTCGGGTAGATACGCAGTATTTT.

CDR3 nucleotide sequence: TGTGCCACCAGCAGAGGAGCCCCTAACAATCAGCCCCAGCATTTT. As protein: CATSRGAPNNQPQHF. The chain combines TRBV15 with TRBJ1-5; D not certain. V lost 1 base and J lost 3, with 10 bases in between. The CDR3 is 15 amino acids. CDR1 and CDR2 (germline): LNHNV, YYDKDF (reference sequence).

This clonotype was observed many times. This chain joins TRBV5-1 and TRBJ1-3; weak D call: TRBD1 (6 bases). With 0 bases removed from V and 6 bases from J, the gap between germline ends came to 7 bases. This CDR3 region has 13 residues. Germline assignment: CDR1 SGHRS and CDR2 YFSETQ. The CDR3 here is CASSLDRANTIYF. The CDR3, as DNA: TGCGCCAGCAGCTTGGACAGGGCAAACACCATATATTTT.

The chain carries TRBV20-1 and TRBJ2-2; D gene unclear. The CDR3 is made up of 17 amino acids. Trimming shortened V by 6 bases and J by 3 bases, and 23 bases separated the two germline ends. The germline CDR1 and CDR2 sequences are DFQATT and SNEGSKA (reference sequence). The CDR3 bases are TGCAGTGCCAAAGAGTGGGCTAAATCCGTAGACACCGGGGAGCTGTTTTTT. Amino acid sequence: CSAKEWAKSVDTGELFF.

The chain joins TRBV12-3 or TRBV12-4 to TRBJ2-2; D remains ambiguous. The germline V and J ends were trimmed by 6 bases and 1 base, with 12 bases remaining between them. This CDR3 is built from 15 residues. CDR3 sequence (DNA): TGTGCCAGCAGCCCTGATAGCAGGAACACCGGGGAGCTGTTTTTT. Amino acid sequence: CASSPDSRNTGELFF.

The genes are TRBV12-3 or TRBV12-4 and TRBJ2-7; the match to TRBD2 covers 7 bases. The CDR3 contains 14 residues. J lost 5 bases, V lost 6 bases, and 10 bases had no gene match. As DNA, the CDR3 is TGTGCCAGCAGCCCTCCGGGACTATTTCACGAGCAGTACTTC. Translating gives CASSPPGLFHEQYF.

The J gene is TRBJ1-2, the V gene TRBV5-1, with 11 bases identical to TRBD1. V gave up 0 bases and J gave up 8 bases; unmatched junction bases: 15. The V gene's germline CDR1 is SGHRS and CDR2 YFSETQ. There are 18 residues in the CDR3. The CDR3, as DNA: TGCGCCAGCAGCTTGGTAGGACAGGGGGCTGCCCGTGGAGGGGGCTACACCTTC. This codes for CASSLVGQGAARGGGYTF.

The chain is built from TRBV4-1 and TRBJ2-3; 12 bases are a match to TRBD2. This CDR3 is 15 amino acids long. The trim removed 0 bases at V and 10 bases at J, leaving 5 bases unmatched. In germline, CDR1 is MGHRA, CDR2 YSYEKL. This CDR3 is CASSQETSGGTPQYF. The CDR3 coding sequence is TGCGCCAGCAGCCAAGAAACTAGCGGGGGGACCCCGCAGTATTTT.